The rows below give T cell receptor beta chains drawn from one sample of a study of T cells expressing NK-cell markers. For each CDR3 protein, TCRdb gives one entry from its re-call of the 5' RACE reads, without DNA. Its listing shows about 430,000 distinct CDR3 sequences. Sequenced: blood T cells: a sorted CD56 or NKG2C T cell subset, CD4+ or CD8+ T cells, or bulk PBMC T cells (not recorded which). Every receptor here comes from a woman in her forties or fifties in good health. Both conserved end residues are part of each CDR3. Fields, in order: J gene, V gene, CDR3 protein.

TRBJ2-1,TRBV10-2,CATHGTRRREQFF
TRBJ1-2,TRBV25-1,CASRHFGTDYGYTF
TRBJ2-7,TRBV20-1,CSARDILSGAVQTYEQYF
TRBJ2-1,TRBV11-2,CASSKSSGNEQFF
TRBJ2-3,TRBV5-4,CASSLSVREDTQYF
TRBJ2-5,TRBV28,CASSSRLWMKYF
TRBJ1-2,TRBV5-1,CASNAGTLNYGYTF
TRBJ2-1,TRBV7-7,CASSMIGGSYNEQFF
TRBJ2-4,TRBV3-1,CASSQGNGVGFIQYF
TRBJ2-2,TRBV9,CASSVAQGGWTGELFF
TRBJ2-7,TRBV5-1,CASSLGKQGGEQYF